What follows are 19 T cell receptor beta chains derived from one specimen sequenced in a study of siplizumab effects on memory and regulatory T cells. The protocol was immunoSEQ multiplex PCR, while the TCRdb copy is restricted to in-frame clones and leaves out a portion. The sample includes about 100,000 clones, about 95% of them seen just once. Input material: Tregs sorted from blood. All receptors derive from a human donor in good health.

The chain has TRBV11-2 and TRBJ2-7; tentatively, D is TRBD2 (6 bases). Between the trimmed V and J ends, which lost 1 base and 7 bases, there was a span of 11 bases. CDR1 is SGHAT and CDR2 is FQNNGV in the germline V gene. CDR3 length: 13 amino acids. The CDR3 region is CASSLATSSEQYF. The DNA for the CDR3 is TGTGCCAGCAGCTTAGCGACTAGTTCAGAGCAGTACTTC.

V is TRBV19 and J is TRBJ2-6; 8 nucleotides match TRBD2. The germline gives CDR1 LNHDA, CDR2 SQIVND (reference sequence). The CDR3 covers 16 residues. With V trimmed by 7 bases and J by 0 bases, 5 bases remained unmatched. The CDR3 sequence: CASKAGVTSGANVLTF. CDR3 in DNA: TGTGCCAGTAAAGCGGGAGTCACCTCTGGGGCCAACGTCCTGACTTTC.

This chain uses TRBV4-1 with TRBJ1-2, with TRBD1 as a possible D gene (6 bases). Germline CDR1 MGHRA, CDR2 YSYEKL. There are 18 residues in the CDR3. The germline V and J ends were trimmed by 1 base and 0 bases, with 18 bases remaining between them. CDR3 sequence: CASSQGTGTQKSNYGYTF. The CDR3 DNA is TGCGCCAGCAGCCAAGGAACCGGGACACAGAAATCTAACTATGGCTACACCTTC.

The chain employs TRBV5-5 and TRBJ2-4; D could derive from TRBD1 or TRBD2 (5 bases each). The CDR3 runs 14 residues. With 0 bases removed from V and 7 bases from J, the gap between germline ends came to 11 bases. Germline loops: CDR1 SGHKS, CDR2 YYEKEE (reference sequence). CDR3 loop: CASSLAGTLNIQYF. In nucleotides, the CDR3 is TGTGCCAGCAGCTTGGCCGGGACCCTCAACATTCAGTACTTC.

This chain links TRBV6-6 with TRBJ2-7; TRBD1 matches at 7 bases. CDR1 MNHNY and CDR2 SVGAGI come from the germline V gene (reference sequence). J lost 3 bases, V lost 9 bases, and 8 bases had no gene match. The CDR3 length is 13 residues. The DNA for the CDR3 is TGTGCCAGTAGGGGGCTTCATGGCTACGAGCAGTACTTC. Its translation is CASRGLHGYEQYF.

The chain carries TRBV28 and TRBJ2-3, with D possibly TRBD1 on 6 matching bases. The CDR3 contains 13 residues. From germline, CDR1 is MDHEN and CDR2 SYDVKM. Trimming left V 5 bases short and J 6 bases short, with 12 bases between. The CDR3: CASSRPGADTQYF. The CDR3 DNA reads TGTGCCAGCAGTCGACCAGGGGCCGATACGCAGTATTTT.

In its sample, this clone was seen a few times. The J gene is TRBJ2-7, the V gene TRBV29-1, with D hard to call. Germline-derived CDR1 and CDR2 are SQVTM and ANQGSEA. This CDR3 is 11 amino acids long. V was shortened by 6 bases and J by 4 bases, with 10 bases between the two germline ends. The CDR3 loop reads CSVGNPYEQYF. The CDR3 DNA reads TGCAGCGTGGGGAATCCATACGAGCAGTACTTC.

The chain recombines TRBV25-1 with TRBJ2-5, with 9 bases aligning to TRBD1. The J segment lost 5 bases and the V segment lost 7 bases, leaving 14 bases of the junction unmatched. The CDR3 runs 16 residues. Germline CDR1 is MGHDK and CDR2 is SYGVNS. The CDR3 protein is CASTKSGTGFVETQYF. DNA of the CDR3: TGTGCCAGCACTAAATCCGGGACAGGGTTTGTGGAGACCCAGTACTTC.

The count of this clone is one. This rearrangement joins TRBV27 to TRBJ2-2; the D gene is possibly TRBD1 (6 bases). Germline-derived CDR1 and CDR2 are MNHEY and SMNVEV (reference sequence). The ends were cut back, 8 bases at V and 5 bases at J, with 18 bases in the middle. The CDR3 totals 15 residues. In nucleotides, the CDR3 is TGTGCCAGCGGTAGGGGGACATTTCTGACCGGGGAGCTGTTTTTT. It yields the protein CASGRGTFLTGELFF.

The genes are TRBV7-2 and TRBJ1-1; D gene uncertain. Germline V gene lookup returns CDR1 SGHTA and CDR2 FQGNSA. Trimming took 2 bases from V and 6 from J, leaving 4 bases between them. This CDR3 is 11 amino acids long. The chain's CDR3 is CASSLYSEAFF. DNA for the CDR3: TGTGCCAGCAGCTTATATTCTGAAGCTTTCTTT.

The chain joins TRBV28 to TRBJ2-1, with 9 nucleotides matching TRBD2. J gave up 8 bases and V 3 bases, and 8 bases lay outside the gene matches. The germline CDR1 and CDR2 sequences are MDHEN and SYDVKM. The CDR3 has 15 amino acids. CDR3 DNA sequence: TGTGCCAGCAGTTTTGGTAGCGGGAGCTCGTATGAGCAGTTCTTC. Encoded protein: CASSFGSGSSYEQFF.

The V gene is TRBV7-9, the J gene TRBJ2-1; D is possibly TRBD2 (5 bases). The CDR3 has 15 amino acids. Germline V gives CDR1 SEHNR, CDR2 FQNEAQ (reference sequence). The V end lost 3 bases, the J end lost 0 bases, and 9 bases lay between the germline ends. Here the CDR3 reads CASSFSDSSYNEQFF. In nucleotides, the CDR3 is TGTGCCAGCAGCTTTAGCGATAGCTCCTACAATGAGCAGTTCTTC.

This clone has ten or more counts. The rearrangement links TRBV5-4 to TRBJ2-7, with unresolved D. The CDR3 runs to 14 residues. The V gene's germline CDR1 is SGHNT and CDR2 YYREEE (reference sequence). Between the trimmed V and J ends, which lost 2 bases and 2 bases, there was a span of 11 bases. The CDR3 loop is CASSLYGPTYEQYF. The CDR3 DNA reads TGTGCCAGCAGCTTATACGGGCCTACCTACGAGCAGTACTTC.

The chain has TRBV18 and TRBJ1-1; D perhaps matches TRBD1 (5 bases). With 1 base removed from V and 5 bases from J, the gap between germline ends came to 11 bases. The CDR3 contains 14 residues. Germline V CDR1 and CDR2: KGHSH, LQKENI. The CDR3 coding sequence is TGTGCCAGCTCACCACAGGGGAGTGGGACTGAAGCTTTCTTT. Its translation is CASSPQGSGTEAFF. The entire variable domain, with the rest obtained from reference TRBV18 and TRBJ1-1, is as follows: NAGVMQNPRHLVRRRGQEARLRCSPMKGHSHVYWYRQLPEEGLKFMVYLQKENIIDESGMPKERFSAEFPKEGPSILRIQQVVRGDSAAYFCASSPQGSGTEAFFGQGTRLTVV.

This chain uses TRBV27 with TRBJ1-1; D gene uncertain. Trimming took 6 bases from V and 2 from J, leaving 10 bases between them. Germline V gene data show CDR1 as MNHEY and CDR2 as SMNVEV (reference sequence). This CDR3 has 13 amino acids. The CDR3 bases are TGTGCCAGCAGACGTGCTGTTAACACTGAAGCTTTCTTT. It translates to CASRRAVNTEAFF.

The chain links TRBV5-1 to TRBJ1-1; perhaps TRBD1 as D (6 bases). Germline CDR1 is SGHRS and CDR2 is YFSETQ. The CDR3 is 15 residues long. The V end lost 2 bases, the J end lost 1 base, and 12 bases lay between the germline ends. The CDR3 nucleotides read TGCGCCAGCAGCTTCGGCGGGGGCTGGAACACTGAAGCTTTCTTT. Amino acids: CASSFGGGWNTEAFF.

The rearrangement joins TRBV5-1 to TRBJ2-1, with TRBD2 matching over 8 bases. The CDR3 runs 16 residues. V lost 5 bases to trimming and J lost 8 bases; unmatched junction nucleotides: 15. Germline CDR1 is SGHRS and CDR2 is YFSETQ. CDR3 loop: CASRGSSGRRLDEQFF. The CDR3 bases are TGCGCCAGCAGGGGTTCCAGCGGGAGAAGATTGGATGAGCAGTTCTTC.

This clone was recorded once. The CDR3 region has the DNA TGTGCCAGCAGCCAAGAGGGCCCACTAGAAAATGAGCAGTTCTTC. This encodes CASSQEGPLENEQFF. This chain connects TRBV4-2 to TRBJ2-1; TRBD2 is a possible D gene (5 bases). The germline CDR1 and CDR2 sequences are LGHNA and YNFKEQ. Trimming cost V 0 bases and J 7 bases, with 13 bases left between them. This CDR3 contains 15 residues.

The chain combines TRBV7-3 with TRBJ1-1; TRBD1 aligns across 7 bases. The CDR3 length is 16 residues. The V segment lost 1 base and the J segment 5 bases; nucleotides outside the gene matches: 10. Germline-derived CDR1 and CDR2 are SGHTA and FQGTGA. CDR3 in amino acids: CASSLNPDREGTEAFF. Here the CDR3 DNA reads TGTGCCAGCAGCTTAAACCCCGACAGGGAGGGGACTGAAGCTTTCTTT.